A single sample is the source of the 14 T cell receptor beta chains below, sequenced in a study of early T cells in non-severe SARS-CoV-2 infection. TCRdb itself ran the 5' RACE reads through MiXCR, one entry per CDR3 protein. The table has about 49,000 distinct CDR3 sequences, less than 4.5% seen once. Source material: whole blood. Receptors originate from an adult who was a healthcare worker with PCR-confirmed SARS-CoV-2 infection or an uninfected control (not recorded which).

The chain has TRBV11-2 and TRBJ2-5; 8 bases are shared with TRBD2. Germline lookup yields CDR1 SGHAT and CDR2 FQNNGV. CDR3 size: 15 residues. The V segment lost 1 base and the J segment 5 bases; nucleotides outside the gene matches: 6. Here the CDR3 DNA reads TGTGCCAGCAGCTTAGCGGGGACTAGTTCGGAGACCCAGTACTTC. Protein: CASSLAGTSSETQYF.

This clonotype was seen many times. The chain recombines TRBV7-3 with TRBJ2-2; D unresolved. The germline V gene has CDR1 SGHTA and CDR2 FQGTGA. V lost 5 bases, J lost 6 bases, and 13 bases lay in between. This CDR3 is 14 amino acids long. DNA of the CDR3: TGTGCCAGCAGCCCCACTGGATCCGCCGGGGAGCTGTTTTTT. Protein: CASSPTGSAGELFF. Full variable domain (rest looked up from reference TRBV7-3 and TRBJ2-2): GAGVSQTPSNKVTEKGKYVELRCDPISGHTALYWYRQSLGQGPEFLIYFQGTGAADDSGLPNDRFFAVRPEGSVSTLKIQRTERGDSAVYLCASSPTGSAGELFFGEGSRLTVL.

This clonotype was observed at least ten times. CDR3 residues: CASSPPGANTEAFF. Written as DNA, the CDR3 is TGTGCCAGCAGCCCCCCCGGAGCAAACACTGAAGCTTTCTTT. The J gene is TRBJ1-1, the V gene TRBV3-1; D gene ambiguous. Germline V gene data show CDR1 as LGHDT and CDR2 as YNNKEL (reference sequence). V was trimmed by 4 bases and J by 2 bases, leaving 11 bases between them. This CDR3 has 14 residues.

This clonotype was detected many times. The chain employs TRBV19 and TRBJ1-1; a weak D match, TRBD1 (5 bases). Germline CDR1 LNHDA, CDR2 SQIVND (reference sequence). The V gene lost 7 bases and the J gene lost 11 bases, with 17 bases spanning the gap. CDR3 length equals 12 residues. The CDR3 loop reads CASIGQAGRAFF. DNA for the CDR3: TGTGCCAGTATTGGGCAGGCGGGACGGGCTTTCTTT.

This clonotype was counted many times. The rearrangement uses TRBV5-4 and TRBJ2-5; no clear D. CDR1 is SGHNT, CDR2 YYREEE, per germline (reference sequence). Between the trimmed V and J ends, which lost 4 bases and 5 bases, there was a span of 15 bases. The CDR3 length is 14 residues. The CDR3 DNA follows: TGTGCCAGCAGCGGGATCGCGATTGGGGAGACCCAGTACTTC. Translating it yields CASSGIAIGETQYF.

This clonotype was recorded a few times. V gene TRBV19 combines with J gene TRBJ2-7; D is ambiguous. Trimming shortened V by 1 base and J by 2 bases, and 6 bases separated the two germline ends. Germline CDR1 reads LNHDA; CDR2 reads SQIVND (reference sequence). This CDR3 is built from 13 residues. Here the CDR3 reads CASSIGSAYEQYF. CDR3 DNA: TGTGCCAGTAGTATAGGAAGCGCCTACGAGCAGTACTTC. Drawing the rest from reference TRBV19 and TRBJ2-7, the complete variable domain is DGGITQSPKYLFRKEGQNVTLSCEQNLNHDAMYWYRQDPGQGLRLIYYSQIVNDFQKGDIAEGYSVSREKKESFPLTVTSAQKNPTAFYLCASSIGSAYEQYFGPGTRLTVT.

The table lists this clonotype with many counts. The chain carries TRBV13 and TRBJ1-1, with D hard to call. Trimming pared 5 bases from V and 11 bases from J, leaving 24 bases between. CDR1 and CDR2 from the germline V gene are PRHDT and FYEKMQ (reference sequence). The CDR3 is made up of 15 amino acids. This CDR3 is CASSRVRDGIPGAFF. In nucleotides, the CDR3 is TGTGCCAGCAGCCGGGTGCGAGACGGAATACCTGGGGCTTTCTTT. The full variable domain, in which reference TRBV13 and TRBJ1-1 provide the parts outside the CDR3, is AAGVIQSPRHLIKEKRETATLKCYPIPRHDTVYWYQQGPGQDPQFLISFYEKMQSDKGSIPDRFSAQQFSDYHSELNMSSLELGDSALYFCASSRVRDGIPGAFFGQGTRLTVV.

The genes are TRBV9 and TRBJ2-5; maybe TRBD1 (5 bases). The CDR3 has 16 residues. Germline CDR1 and CDR2: SGDLS and YYNGEE. V shed 3 bases and J shed 1 base, with 16 bases lying between them. CDR3 nucleotide sequence: TGTGCCAGCAGCGATCAGTTCCAGGGTCCCCAAGAGACCCAGTACTTC. Translation: CASSDQFQGPQETQYF.

This clonotype was recorded many times. The CDR3 spells CASSLNDHTDTQYF. DNA of the CDR3: TGTGCCAGTAGCCTCAACGACCACACAGATACGCAGTATTTT. The rearrangement uses TRBV19 and TRBJ2-3; no reliable D call. Trimming pared 6 bases from V and 2 bases from J, leaving 12 bases between. The CDR3 length is 14 residues. CDR1 LNHDA and CDR2 SQIVND come from the germline V gene (reference sequence).

This clonotype showed up many times. The J gene is TRBJ2-1, the V gene TRBV11-2; D perhaps matches TRBD1 (6 bases). The CDR3 runs 15 residues. V was clipped by 1 base and J by 2 bases, with 9 bases between them. CDR1 and CDR2 (germline): SGHAT, FQNNGV. The CDR3 here is CASSLVSGAYNEQFF. CDR3 coding DNA: TGTGCCAGCAGCTTAGTGTCAGGGGCCTACAATGAGCAGTTCTTC.

This clonotype was seen at least ten times. The V call is TRBV12-3 or TRBV12-4, the J call TRBJ1-1, with D unclear. The CDR3 has 11 residues. V lost 5 bases and J 7 bases, leaving 8 bases between the germline ends. The CDR3 bases are TGTGCCAGCAGTGAGGGAGGTGAAGCTTTCTTT. This translates into CASSEGGEAFF.

A note on this clonotype: A junction boundary mismatches the germline segment, possibly from a read error. This sequence joins TRBV20-1 and TRBJ1-2; 8 positions agree with TRBD1. Germline V gene sequence: CDR1 DFQATT, CDR2 SNEGSKA (reference sequence). The CDR3 has 13 residues. CDR3 nucleotide sequence: TGCAGTGCTAGAGACCCGGACAGGGTTGGCCACACCTTC. Translated, it gives CSARDPDRVGHTF.

This clonotype has at least ten counts. V is TRBV19 and J is TRBJ1-2; 7 nucleotides line up with TRBD1. Germline-derived CDR1 and CDR2 are LNHDA and SQIVND (reference sequence). This CDR3 comprises 12 residues. Trimming removed 5 bases from V and 5 bases from J; junction bases left unmatched: 2. CDR3 sequence (DNA): TGTGCCAGTAGTTCGACAGGGTATGGCTACACCTTC. This encodes CASSSTGYGYTF.

This clonotype was detected a few times. The genes are TRBV10-3 and TRBJ2-3; D perhaps matches TRBD2 (5 bases). Germline V gene data show CDR1 as ENHRY and CDR2 as SYGVKD. This CDR3 has 15 residues. V was shortened by 6 bases and J by 2 bases, with 15 bases between the two germline ends. CDR3 nucleotide sequence: TGTGCCATCAGGACTACGGGCCAGGACACAGATACGCAGTATTTT. It is translated as CAIRTTGQDTDTQYF.